This T cell receptor (beta chain) appears in the sequencing data of a study of immune characterization of retroperitoneal liposarcoma. In germline, CDR1 is MNHNS, CDR2 SASEGT. The CDR3 is 13 residues long. TCRdb fed the PCR reads into MiXCR, producing one record per CDR3 protein. The sample consists of approximately 7,000 distinct CDR3 sequences, 25% to 35% of them appearing once. V is TRBV6-1 and J is TRBJ2-1, with D unresolved. The DNA end is more similar to TRBJ2-7, so the J call may be wrong. The TCR comes from a male donor with retroperitoneal liposarcoma. The sequenced sample consisted of blood. The CDR3 bases are TGTGCCAGCAGTGACAACGGGTACAATGAGCAGTACTTC. Translation gives CASSDNGYNEQYF.